The table lists the clone carrying this T cell receptor beta chain with a few counts. The assay was immunoSEQ multiplex PCR, and TCRdb's table has in-frame clones only and misses some. The table includes under 350,000 clones, around 88% detected once. The data were obtained in a study of blood T cell repertoires in COVID-19. The sequenced sample consisted of peripheral blood. The sequence was obtained from a man aged 35-49 years with acute or convalescent COVID-19.

In DNA form, the CDR3 reads TGTGCCAGCAGTGCCCGGAGGGGCACGAACACCGGGGAGCTGTTTTTT. Amino acid sequence: CASSARRGTNTGELFF. The chain recombines TRBV6-1 with TRBJ2-2, with a weak D call TRBD2 (6 bases). The CDR3 sequence is 16 residues long. The germline V gene has CDR1 MNHNS and CDR2 SASEGT. V was shortened by 4 bases and J by 0 bases, with 12 bases between the two germline ends.